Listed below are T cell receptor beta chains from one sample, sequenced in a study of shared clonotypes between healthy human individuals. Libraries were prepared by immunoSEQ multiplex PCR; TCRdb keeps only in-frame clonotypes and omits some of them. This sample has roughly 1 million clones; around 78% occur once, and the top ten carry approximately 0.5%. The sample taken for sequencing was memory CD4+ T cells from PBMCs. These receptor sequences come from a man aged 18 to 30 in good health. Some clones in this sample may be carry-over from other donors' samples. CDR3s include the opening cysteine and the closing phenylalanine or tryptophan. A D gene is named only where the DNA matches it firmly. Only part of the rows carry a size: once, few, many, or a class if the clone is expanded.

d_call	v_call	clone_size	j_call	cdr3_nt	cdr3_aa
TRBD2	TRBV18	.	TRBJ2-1	TGTGCCAGCTCTCTCCGGAGTAGCGGGAGCAATGAGCAGTTCTTC	CASSLRSSGSNEQFF
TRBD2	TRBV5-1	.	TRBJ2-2	TGCGCCAGCAGCCCAACTAGCGGGACTACCGGGGAGCTGTTTTTT	CASSPTSGTTGELFF
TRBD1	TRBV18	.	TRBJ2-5	TGTGCCAGCTCACCCGGGACAGGGGGTTCGGAGACCCAGTACTTC	CASSPGTGGSETQYF
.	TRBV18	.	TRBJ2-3	TGTGCCAGCTCACCGCGGTTGCCGAGCACAGATACGCAGTATTTT	CASSPRLPSTDTQYF
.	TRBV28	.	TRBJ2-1	TGTGCCAGCAGTTTATTAGGGGACGGGTACAATGAGCAGTTCTTC	CASSLLGDGYNEQFF
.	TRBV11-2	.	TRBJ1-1	TGTGCCAGCACCAAATGGAGAGGGGAAGTGGACACTGAAGCTTTCTTT	CASTKWRGEVDTEAFF
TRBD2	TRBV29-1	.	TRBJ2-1	TGCAGCGCCAGTAGCGGGAGATATGAGCAGTTCTTC	CSASSGRYEQFF
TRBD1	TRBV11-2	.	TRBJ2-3	TGTGCCAGCAGCTTAGATCGTGACAGGGGGCCAACAGATACGCAGTATTTT	CASSLDRDRGPTDTQYF
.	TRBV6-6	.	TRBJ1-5	TGTGCCAGCAGTTACACCTCTAGCAATCAGCCCCAGCATTTT	CASSYTSSNQPQHF
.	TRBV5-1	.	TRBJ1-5	TGCGCCAGCAGCTTGGAAGGCGGGAAGCCCCAGCATTTT	CASSLEGGKPQHF
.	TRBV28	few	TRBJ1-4	TGTGCCAGCAGCCGACCTCAAGCGGGGGGCAATGAAAAACTGTTTTTT	CASSRPQAGGNEKLFF
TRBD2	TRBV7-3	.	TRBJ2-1	TGTGCCAGCAGCGCACCCGGGCTAGCGGGGTACAATGAGCAGTTCTTC	CASSAPGLAGYNEQFF
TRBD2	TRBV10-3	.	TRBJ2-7	TGTGCCAGCACGCTTAGCGGGAGCTCTCCCGAGCAGTACTTC	CASTLSGSSPEQYF
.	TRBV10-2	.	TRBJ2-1	TGCGCCAGCAGCCGGACCTTGCTAACCTACAATGAGCAGTTCTTC	CASSRTLLTYNEQFF
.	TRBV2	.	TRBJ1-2	TGTGCCAGCAGTGCAGGCAGGCTCTATGGCTACACCTTC	CASSAGRLYGYTF
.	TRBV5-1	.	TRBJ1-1	TGCGCCAGCAGCTGGGAGCCAGGGGCTAGGGGGAACACTGAAGCTTTCTTT	CASSWEPGARGNTEAFF
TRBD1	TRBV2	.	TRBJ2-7	TGTGCCAGCAACAGGGGGCTTTACGAGCAGTACTTC	CASNRGLYEQYF